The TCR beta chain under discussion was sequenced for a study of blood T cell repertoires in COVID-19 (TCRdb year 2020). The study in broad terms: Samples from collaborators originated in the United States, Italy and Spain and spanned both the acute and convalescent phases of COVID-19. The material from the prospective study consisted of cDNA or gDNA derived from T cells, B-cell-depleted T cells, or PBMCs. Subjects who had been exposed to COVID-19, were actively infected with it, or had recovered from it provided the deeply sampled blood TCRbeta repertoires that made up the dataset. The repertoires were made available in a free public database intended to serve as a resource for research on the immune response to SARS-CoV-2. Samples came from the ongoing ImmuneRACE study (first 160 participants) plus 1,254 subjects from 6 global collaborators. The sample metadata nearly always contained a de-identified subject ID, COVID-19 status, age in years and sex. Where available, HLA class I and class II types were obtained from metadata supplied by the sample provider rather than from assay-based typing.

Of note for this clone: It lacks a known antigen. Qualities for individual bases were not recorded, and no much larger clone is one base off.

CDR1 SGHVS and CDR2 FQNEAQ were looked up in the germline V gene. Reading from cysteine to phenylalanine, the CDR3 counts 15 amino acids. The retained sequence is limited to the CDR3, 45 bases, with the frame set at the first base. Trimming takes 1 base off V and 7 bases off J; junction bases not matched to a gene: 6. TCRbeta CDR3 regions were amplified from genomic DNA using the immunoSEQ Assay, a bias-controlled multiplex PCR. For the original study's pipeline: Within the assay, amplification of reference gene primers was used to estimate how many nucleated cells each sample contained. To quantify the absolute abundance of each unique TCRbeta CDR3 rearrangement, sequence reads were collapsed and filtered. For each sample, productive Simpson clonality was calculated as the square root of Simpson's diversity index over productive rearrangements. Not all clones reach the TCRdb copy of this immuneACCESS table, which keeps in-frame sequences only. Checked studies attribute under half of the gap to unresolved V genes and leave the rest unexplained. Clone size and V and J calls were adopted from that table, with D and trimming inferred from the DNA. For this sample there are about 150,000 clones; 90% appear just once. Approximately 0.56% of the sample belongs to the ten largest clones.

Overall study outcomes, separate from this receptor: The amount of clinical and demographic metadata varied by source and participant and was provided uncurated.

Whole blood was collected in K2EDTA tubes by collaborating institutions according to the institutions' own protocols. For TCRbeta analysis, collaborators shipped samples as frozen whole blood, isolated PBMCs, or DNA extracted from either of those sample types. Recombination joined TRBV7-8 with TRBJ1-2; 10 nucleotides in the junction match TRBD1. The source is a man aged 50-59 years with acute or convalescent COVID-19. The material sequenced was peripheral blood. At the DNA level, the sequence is TGTGCCAGCAGCTTAGTTGGACAGGGGGTATCTGGCTACACCTTC. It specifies CASSLVGQGVSGYTF.